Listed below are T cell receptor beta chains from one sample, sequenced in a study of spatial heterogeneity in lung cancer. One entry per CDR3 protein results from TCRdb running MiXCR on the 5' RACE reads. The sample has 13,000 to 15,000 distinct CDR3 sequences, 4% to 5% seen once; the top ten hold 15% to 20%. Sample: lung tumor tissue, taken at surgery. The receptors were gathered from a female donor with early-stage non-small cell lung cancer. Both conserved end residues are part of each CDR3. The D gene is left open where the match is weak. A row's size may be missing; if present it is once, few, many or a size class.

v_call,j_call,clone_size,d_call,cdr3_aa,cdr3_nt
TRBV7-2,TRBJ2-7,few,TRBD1,CASSRNGQVYEQYF,TGTGCCAGCAGCCGAAATGGACAGGTCTACGAGCAGTACTTC
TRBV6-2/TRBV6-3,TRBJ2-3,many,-,CASSPMQGRTDTQYF,TGTGCCAGCAGTCCCATGCAGGGGCGAACAGATACGCAGTATTTT
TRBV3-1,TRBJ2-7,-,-,CASSLPGREQYF,TGTGCCAGCAGCCTCCCCGGGCGCGAGCAGTACTTC
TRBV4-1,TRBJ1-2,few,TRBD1,CASSQAGTGSNYGYTF,TGCGCCAGCAGCCAGGCCGGGACAGGATCTAACTATGGCTACACCTTC
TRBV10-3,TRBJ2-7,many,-,CAIRNPGLATYEQYF,TGTGCCATCAGAAATCCGGGACTGGCTACCTACGAGCAGTACTTC
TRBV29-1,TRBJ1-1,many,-,CSLPAQGRTEAFF,TGCAGCCTACCGGCGCAGGGCCGGACTGAAGCTTTCTTT
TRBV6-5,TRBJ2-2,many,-,CASMQNTGELFF,TGTGCCAGCATGCAGAACACCGGGGAGCTGTTTTTT
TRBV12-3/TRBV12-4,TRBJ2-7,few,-,CASTSHEQYF,TGTGCCAGCACCTCCCACGAGCAGTACTTC
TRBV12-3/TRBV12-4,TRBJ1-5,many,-,CASSFAGNQPQHF,TGTGCCAGCAGTTTCGCGGGAAATCAACCCCAGCATTTT
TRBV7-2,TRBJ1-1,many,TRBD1,CASSKGTGVRTEAFF,TGTGCCAGCAGCAAGGGGACAGGGGTAAGGACTGAAGCTTTCTTT
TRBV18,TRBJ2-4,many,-,CASSPPVRADVHIQYF,TGTGCCAGCTCACCACCAGTCAGGGCCGACGTACACATTCAGTACTTC
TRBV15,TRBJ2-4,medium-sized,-,CATSGRRAKNIQYF,TGTGCCACCAGCGGCCGGAGGGCCAAAAACATTCAGTACTTC
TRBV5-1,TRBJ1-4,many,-,CASSLATLGQTNEKLFF,TGCGCCAGCAGCTTGGCCACCCTCGGGCAAACTAATGAAAAACTGTTTTTT
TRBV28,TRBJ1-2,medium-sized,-,CASSPPRGENGYTF,TGTGCCAGCAGTCCCCCCCGAGGGGAAAATGGCTACACCTTC
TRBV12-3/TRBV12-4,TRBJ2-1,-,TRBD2,CASSFHSGGNYNEQFF,TGTGCCAGCAGTTTCCATAGCGGGGGGAACTACAATGAGCAGTTCTTC
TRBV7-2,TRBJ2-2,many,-,CASSPTVTGELFF,TGTGCCAGCAGCCCGACGGTCACCGGGGAGCTGTTTTTT
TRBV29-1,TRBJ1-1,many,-,CSVEVVYEAFF,TGCAGCGTTGAGGTGGTCTATGAAGCTTTCTTT